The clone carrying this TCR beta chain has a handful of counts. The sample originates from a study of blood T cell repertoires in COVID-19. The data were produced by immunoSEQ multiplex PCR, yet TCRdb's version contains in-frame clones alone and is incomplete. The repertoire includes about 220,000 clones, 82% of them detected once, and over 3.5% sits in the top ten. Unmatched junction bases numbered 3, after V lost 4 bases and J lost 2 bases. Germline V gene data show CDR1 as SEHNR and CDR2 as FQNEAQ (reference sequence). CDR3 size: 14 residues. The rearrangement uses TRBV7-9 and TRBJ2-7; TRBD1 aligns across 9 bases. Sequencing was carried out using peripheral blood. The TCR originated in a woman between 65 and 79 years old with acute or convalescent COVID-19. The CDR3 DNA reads TGTGCCAGCAGCTCCGGGACAGGGCCCTACGAGCAGTACTTC. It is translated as CASSSGTGPYEQYF.